The next 4 T cell receptor beta chains were all read from a single sample in a study of neurological immune-mediated disorders. MiXCR, applied by TCRdb to the 5' RACE reads, yields one record per CDR3 protein. Found here are tens of thousands of distinct CDR3 sequences, about 13% of them singletons; the top ten hold around 13%. The sample taken for sequencing was PBMCs. Receptors originate from a woman aged 55-70 years with HTLV-1-associated myelopathy (HAM/TSP).

This clonotype has ten or more counts. This chain uses TRBV19 with TRBJ1-1; a possible D gene is TRBD1 (6 bases). This CDR3 is 14 amino acids long. Trimming stripped 7 bases from V and 2 bases from J, with 14 bases between. Germline CDR1 LNHDA, CDR2 SQIVND (reference sequence). The CDR3 bases are TGTGCCAGTACCCCCCGGACAGCTAACACTGAAGCTTTCTTT. The encoded protein is CASTPRTANTEAFF.

At least ten counts were recorded for this clonotype. The rearrangement uses TRBV20-1 and TRBJ2-1; 12 positions match TRBD2. The CDR3 totals 17 residues. V gave up 3 bases and J gave up 2 bases; unmatched junction bases: 8. Germline loops: CDR1 DFQATT, CDR2 SNEGSKA (reference sequence). The CDR3 nucleotides are TGCAGTGCTAGTGGCCTAGCGGGGGGGATCGCCTACAATGAGCAGTTCTTC. Its translation: CSASGLAGGIAYNEQFF.

This clonotype was counted at least ten times. The chain recombines TRBV7-9 with TRBJ1-1, with D perhaps matching TRBD1 (6 bases). The V gene lost 1 base and the J gene lost 8 bases, with 11 bases spanning the gap. Germline CDR1 and CDR2: SEHNR and FQNEAQ (reference sequence). The CDR3 consists of 13 residues. CDR3 sequence reads: CASSLGPGQEAFF. The DNA for the CDR3 is TGTGCCAGCAGCTTAGGCCCCGGACAGGAAGCTTTCTTT.

This chain links TRBV20-1 with TRBJ2-5; 7 bases map to TRBD1. The CDR3 is made up of 15 amino acids. Germline values: CDR1 DFQATT, CDR2 SNEGSKA (reference sequence). With 6 bases clipped from V and 2 bases from J, the junction kept 12 bases outside the gene matches. The CDR3 protein is CSAHNPTGRQETQYF. The CDR3 coding sequence is TGCAGTGCCCACAACCCGACAGGGAGACAAGAGACCCAGTACTTC.